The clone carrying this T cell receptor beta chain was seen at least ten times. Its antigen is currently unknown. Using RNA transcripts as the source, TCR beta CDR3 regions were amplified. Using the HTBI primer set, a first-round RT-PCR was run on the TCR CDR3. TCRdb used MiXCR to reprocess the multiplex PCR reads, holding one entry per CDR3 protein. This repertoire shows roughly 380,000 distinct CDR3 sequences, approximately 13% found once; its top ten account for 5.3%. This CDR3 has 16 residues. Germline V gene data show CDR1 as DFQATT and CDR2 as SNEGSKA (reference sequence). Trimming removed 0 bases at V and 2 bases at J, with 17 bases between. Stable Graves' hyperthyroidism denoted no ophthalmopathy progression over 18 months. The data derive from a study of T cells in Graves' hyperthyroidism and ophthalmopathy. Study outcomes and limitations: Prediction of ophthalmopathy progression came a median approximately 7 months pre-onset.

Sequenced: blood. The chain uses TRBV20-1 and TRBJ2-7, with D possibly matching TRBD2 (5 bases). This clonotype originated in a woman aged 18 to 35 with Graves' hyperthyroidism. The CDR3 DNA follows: TGCAGTGCTAGAGACGCGGGTGTGAGTTGGCCCTACGAGCAGTACTTC. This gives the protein CSARDAGVSWPYEQYF.